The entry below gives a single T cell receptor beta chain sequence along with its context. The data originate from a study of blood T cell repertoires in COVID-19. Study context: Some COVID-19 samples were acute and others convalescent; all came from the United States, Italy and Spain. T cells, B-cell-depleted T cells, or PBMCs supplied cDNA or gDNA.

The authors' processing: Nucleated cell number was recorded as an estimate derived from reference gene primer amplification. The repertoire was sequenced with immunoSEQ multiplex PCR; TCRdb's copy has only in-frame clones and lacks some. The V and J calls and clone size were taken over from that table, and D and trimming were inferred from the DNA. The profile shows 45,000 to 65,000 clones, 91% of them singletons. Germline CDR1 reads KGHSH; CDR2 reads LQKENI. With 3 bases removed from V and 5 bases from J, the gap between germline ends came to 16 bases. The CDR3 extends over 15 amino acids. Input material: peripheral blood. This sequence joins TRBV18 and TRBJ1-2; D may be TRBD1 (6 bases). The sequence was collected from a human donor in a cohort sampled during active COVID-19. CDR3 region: CASSPGQGSGYGYTF. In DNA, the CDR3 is TGTGCCAGCTCACCGGGACAAGGGTCGGGGTATGGCTACACCTTC. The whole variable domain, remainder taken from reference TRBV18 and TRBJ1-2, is NAGVMQNPRHLVRRRGQEARLRCSPMKGHSHVYWYRQLPEEGLKFMVYLQKENIIDESGMPKERFSAEFPKEGPSILRIQQVVRGDSAAYFCASSPGQGSGYGYTFGSGTRLTVV.